This entry lists 4 T cell receptor beta chains sequenced from one sample in a study of T-cell reconstitution after alpha-beta-depleted transplantation in children. Unique molecular identifiers were incorporated into the prepared TCRbeta library. One entry per CDR3 protein results from TCRdb running MiXCR on the PCR reads. The sample yields approximately 980,000 distinct CDR3 sequences, about 26% seen once. The specimen was PBMCs, mostly from graft donor cells, collected 360 days after TCRalphabeta/CD19-depleted stem cell transplant. These receptors were taken from a boy under two years old who had a stem cell transplant for SCID, so the T cells may come from the graft donor.

The rearrangement links TRBV12-3 or TRBV12-4 to TRBJ2-2; 8 bases match TRBD1. This CDR3 region has 16 residues. The ends lost 5 bases at V and 3 bases at J; junction bases unmatched: 8. For the CDR3, the DNA is TGTGCCAGCAGTCCACGGACAGGGTTGTACACCGGGGAGCTGTTTTTT. Protein: CASSPRTGLYTGELFF.

V gene TRBV28 combines with J gene TRBJ2-1; D may be TRBD1 (6 bases). Germline V gene sequence: CDR1 MDHEN, CDR2 SYDVKM. The V end was cut by 6 bases, the J end by 10 bases, with 16 bases between. The CDR3 runs to 13 residues. CDR3 DNA sequence: TGTGCCAGCAGACCCCCTCAGGGGAGAGAGCAGTTCTTC. This translates into CASRPPQGREQFF.

The chain recombines TRBV29-1 with TRBJ1-2; 7 bases match TRBD1. The CDR3 consists of 14 residues. The germline gives CDR1 SQVTM, CDR2 ANQGSEA. Trimming cost V 7 bases and J 4 bases; bases outside gene matches: 12. The chain's CDR3 is CSDLSTGSFYGYTF. For the CDR3, the DNA is TGCAGCGACTTGTCGACAGGGTCGTTCTATGGCTACACCTTC.

The CDR3 nucleotides read TGTGCCAGCAGCTTAGCGATGGTAGCGGGGGTGGAGACCCAGTACTTC. It translates to CASSLAMVAGVETQYF. The rearrangement uses TRBV7-2 and TRBJ2-5; 9 positions match TRBD2. Germline lookup yields CDR1 SGHTA and CDR2 FQGNSA. The V segment lost 0 bases and the J segment 5 bases; nucleotides outside the gene matches: 7. The CDR3 loop spans 16 amino acids.